This is a list of T cell receptor beta chains from one sample in a study of tumour-infiltrating T cells in Burkitt lymphoma. Produced via immunoSEQ multiplex PCR; TCRdb's table is partial and in-frame only. The sample holds 5,500 to 7,000 clones, roughly a tenth seen once. Sequences were obtained from tumor tissue. The receptors here all came from a human donor with diffuse large B-cell lymphoma. CDR3s include the opening cysteine and the closing phenylalanine or tryptophan. A D gene is named only where the DNA matches it firmly. Size values are once, few and many counts, or a class for expanded clones, and some rows have none.

clone_size d_call j_call v_call cdr3_length cdr3_aa cdr3_nt
. . TRBJ1-2 TRBV28 13 CASSFAGADGYTF TGTGCCAGCAGTTTCGCGGGGGCAGATGGCTACACCTTC
. TRBD1 TRBJ2-7 TRBV2 15 CASSEGGTVSYEQYF TGTGCCAGCAGTGAAGGAGGGACAGTATCCTACGAGCAGTACTTC
. TRBD1 TRBJ2-3 TRBV4-1 16 CASSQGAGGSTDTQYF TGCGCCAGCAGCCAAGGGGCAGGGGGTAGCACAGATACGCAGTATTTT
. . TRBJ1-1 TRBV5-6 15 CASSWGTLNNAEAFF TGTGCCAGCAGCTGGGGGACCCTTAACAACGCTGAAGCTTTCTTT
. . TRBJ1-2 TRBV29-1 13 CSVEVGGRIGYTF TGCAGCGTTGAAGTGGGGGGGCGGATCGGCTACACCTTC
few . TRBJ2-5 TRBV7-6 13 CASSSSVLETQYF TGTGCCAGCAGCTCTTCGGTTTTGGAGACCCAGTACTTC
. . TRBJ2-6 TRBV28 16 CASRGGAFRGANVLTF TGTGCCAGCAGGGGAGGAGCCTTTAGGGGGGCCAACGTCCTGACTTTC
few TRBD2 TRBJ2-3 TRBV5-4 16 CASSDQAGASTDTQYF TGTGCCAGCAGCGACCAAGCGGGGGCCAGCACAGATACGCAGTATTTT
. . TRBJ1-4 TRBV19 12 CASSGANEKLFF TGTGCCAGTAGTGGCGCTAATGAAAAACTGTTTTTT
few TRBD1 TRBJ2-7 TRBV5-1 14 CASSLAGGSYEQYF TGCGCCAGCAGCTTGGCAGGGGGCTCCTACGAGCAGTACTTC